The next 10 T cell receptor beta chains were all read from a single sample in a study of identical twins. TCRdb ran MiXCR on the 5' RACE reads and lists one entry per CDR3 protein. The sample includes fewer than 900,000 distinct CDR3 sequences, 21% seen only once; the top ten take over 4%. The sample was also reused in another study, on T cells expressing NK-cell markers.

Sequencing was performed on PBMCs. All receptors derive from a woman between 18 and 29 years old in good health.

The J gene is TRBJ2-6, the V gene TRBV7-6, with 10 bases that match TRBD2. The CDR3 sequence is 18 residues long. Per germline, CDR1 SGHVS and CDR2 FNYEAQ. V dropped 5 bases and J dropped 0; count of bases not matched to a gene: 7. The CDR3 coding sequence is TGTGCCAGCAGCCCGTTAGCGGGAGGCACCTCTGGGGCCAACGTCCTGACTTTC. This translates into CASSPLAGGTSGANVLTF.

This clonotype was counted between two and nine times. The chain recombines TRBV7-2 with TRBJ2-1; maybe TRBD2 (6 bases). Germline CDR1 is SGHTA and CDR2 is FQGNSA. V lost 1 base and J 7 bases, leaving 14 bases between the germline ends. CDR3 size: 15 residues. CDR3 amino acids: CASSLGLVDVNEQFF. Here the CDR3 DNA reads TGTGCCAGCAGCTTAGGACTAGTTGACGTTAATGAGCAGTTCTTC.

This clonotype was observed a handful of times. The V gene is TRBV5-1, the J gene TRBJ2-3; D assignment may be TRBD1 or TRBD2 (5 bases each). There are 15 residues in the CDR3. In germline, CDR1 is SGHRS, CDR2 YFSETQ. The V gene lost 1 base and the J gene lost 5 bases, with 14 bases spanning the gap. CDR3 amino acids: CASSLPGDRLDTQYF. In DNA, the CDR3 is TGCGCCAGCAGCTTGCCCGGGGACCGCTTAGATACGCAGTATTTT.

CDR3 sequence reads: CASSPGSSQETQYF. CDR3 nucleotide sequence: TGTGCCAGCAGTCCGGGCTCCAGCCAAGAGACCCAGTACTTC. The J gene is TRBJ2-5, the V gene TRBV3-1; D unresolved. Trimming removed 6 bases at V and 1 base at J, with 12 bases between. The germline CDR1 and CDR2 sequences are LGHDT and YNNKEL (reference sequence). This CDR3 has 14 residues.

In regard to this clonotype: The junction and the germline gene differ at one end; a read error may be behind it. Written as DNA, the CDR3 is TGTGCCAGCAGCTCAGTGACGGGGAAAATCATTCAGTACTTC. Amino acids: CASSSVTGKIIQYF. The V gene is TRBV7-9, the J gene TRBJ2-4; tentative D call: TRBD2 (5 bases). The germline CDR1 and CDR2 sequences are SEHNR and FQNEAQ (reference sequence). CDR3 length equals 14 residues.

The J gene is TRBJ2-7, the V gene TRBV6-1; the match to TRBD1 covers 7 bases. The CDR3 sequence is 13 residues long. The V gene end was trimmed by 8 bases and the J gene end by 2 bases; junction bases not matched to a gene: 6. CDR1 MNHNS and CDR2 SASEGT come from the germline V gene. For the CDR3, the DNA is TGTGCCAGCGGAAAGGGACAGCCCTACGAGCAGTACTTC. As protein: CASGKGQPYEQYF.

Only a few counts were recorded for this clonotype. The chain recombines TRBV10-3 with TRBJ2-1; D may correspond to TRBD1 or TRBD2 (5 bases each). The CDR3 totals 16 residues. The V end lost 3 bases, the J end lost 4 bases, and 16 bases lay between the germline ends. Germline V gene sequence: CDR1 ENHRY, CDR2 SYGVKD. The CDR3 reads CAISDGRGRYYNEQFF. The CDR3 nucleotides are TGTGCCATCAGTGATGGAAGGGGACGATATTACAATGAGCAGTTCTTC.

This clonotype has just a few counts. V usage is TRBV3-1 and J usage is TRBJ2-7; either TRBD1 or TRBD2 may supply D (5 bases each). V lost 4 bases, J lost 6 bases, and 16 bases lay in between. Germline CDR1 is LGHDT and CDR2 is YNNKEL (reference sequence). This CDR3 is built from 14 residues. The CDR3 loop is CASSPLLGTVEQYF. The CDR3 coding sequence is TGTGCCAGCAGCCCGCTATTAGGGACGGTCGAGCAGTACTTC.

The V and J genes are TRBV3-1 and TRBJ2-3, with 8 bases lining up with TRBD1. V lost 5 bases, J lost 3 bases, and 7 bases stayed unmatched. CDR1 LGHDT and CDR2 YNNKEL come from the germline V gene (reference sequence). The CDR3 consists of 15 residues. CDR3 sequence (DNA): TGTGCCAGCAGCGTTAACAGGGGGAGGACAGATACGCAGTATTTT. As protein: CASSVNRGRTDTQYF.

This chain uses TRBV21-1 with TRBJ2-7; no check of the table's D call, TRBD2, against the DNA was made. TRBV21-1 is given as a pseudogene. The CDR3 contains 14 residues. This chain's CDR3 is CAAFAGGGSYEQYF. CDR3 nucleotide sequence: TGTGCCGCCTTCGCGGGAGGGGGGTCCTACGAGCAGTACTTC.